The source of this T cell receptor (beta chain) is a study of technical replicates of blood from several donors. The table came from immunoSEQ multiplex PCR; TCRdb's copy has only in-frame clones and leaves some out. This sample has about 12,000 clones, with about 94% found just once. The CDR3 is 16 amino acids. Germline-derived CDR1 and CDR2 are SQVTM and ANQGSEA. V was pared by 2 bases and J by 4 bases, with 12 bases of the junction left unmatched. The rearrangement uses TRBV29-1 and TRBJ1-2; 8 bases fit TRBD1. This TCR came from a human donor in good health. The sequencing input was PBMCs. The CDR3 loop reads CSVEKRTGFLSYGYTF. CDR3 in DNA: TGCAGCGTTGAAAAGCGGACAGGGTTCCTTTCCTATGGCTACACCTTC.